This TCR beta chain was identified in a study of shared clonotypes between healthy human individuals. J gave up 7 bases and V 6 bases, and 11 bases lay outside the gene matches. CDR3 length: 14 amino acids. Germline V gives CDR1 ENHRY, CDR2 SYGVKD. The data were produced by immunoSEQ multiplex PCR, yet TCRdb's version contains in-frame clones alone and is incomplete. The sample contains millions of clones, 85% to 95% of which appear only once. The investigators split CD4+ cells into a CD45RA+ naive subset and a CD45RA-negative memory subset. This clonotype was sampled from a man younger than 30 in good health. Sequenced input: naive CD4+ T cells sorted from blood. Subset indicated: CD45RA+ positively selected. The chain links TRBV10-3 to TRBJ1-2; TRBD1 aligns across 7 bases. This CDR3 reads CAISRLQGGTGYTF. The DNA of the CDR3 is TGTGCCATCAGCCGTCTCCAGGGGGGAACTGGCTACACCTTC.